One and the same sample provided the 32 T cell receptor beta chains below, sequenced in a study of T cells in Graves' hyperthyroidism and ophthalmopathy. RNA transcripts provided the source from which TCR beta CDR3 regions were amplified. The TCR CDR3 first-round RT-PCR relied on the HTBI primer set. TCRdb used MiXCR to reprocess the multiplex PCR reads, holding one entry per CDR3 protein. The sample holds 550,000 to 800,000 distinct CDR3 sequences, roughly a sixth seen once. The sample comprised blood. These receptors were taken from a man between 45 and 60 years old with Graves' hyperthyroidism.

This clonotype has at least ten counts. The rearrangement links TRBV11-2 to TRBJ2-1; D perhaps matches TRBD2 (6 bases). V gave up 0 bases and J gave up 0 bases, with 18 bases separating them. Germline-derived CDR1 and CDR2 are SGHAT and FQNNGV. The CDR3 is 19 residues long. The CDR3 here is CASSLDGFAGLSSYNEQFF. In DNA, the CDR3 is TGTGCCAGCAGCTTAGATGGTTTCGCAGGACTAAGCTCCTACAATGAGCAGTTCTTC.

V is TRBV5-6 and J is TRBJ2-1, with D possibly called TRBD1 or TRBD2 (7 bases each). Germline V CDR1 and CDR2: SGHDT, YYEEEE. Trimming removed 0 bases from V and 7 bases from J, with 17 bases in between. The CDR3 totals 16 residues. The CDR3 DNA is TGTGCCAGCAGCTTGGAGAGGGAGGGGGCGATAAATGAGCAGTTCTTC. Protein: CASSLEREGAINEQFF.

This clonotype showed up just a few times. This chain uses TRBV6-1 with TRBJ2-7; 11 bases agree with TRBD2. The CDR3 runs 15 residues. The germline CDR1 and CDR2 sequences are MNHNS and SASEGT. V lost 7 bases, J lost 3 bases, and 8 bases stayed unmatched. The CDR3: CASTRTSGGIYEQYF. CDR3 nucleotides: TGTGCCAGCACCAGAACTAGCGGGGGAATCTACGAGCAGTACTTC.

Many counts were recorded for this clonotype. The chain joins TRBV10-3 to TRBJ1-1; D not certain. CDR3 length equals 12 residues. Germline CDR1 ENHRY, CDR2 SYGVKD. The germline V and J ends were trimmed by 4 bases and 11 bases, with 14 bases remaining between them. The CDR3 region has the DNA TGTGCCATCAGTGGAAGGGAACGGTTGGCTTTCTTT. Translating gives CAISGRERLAFF.

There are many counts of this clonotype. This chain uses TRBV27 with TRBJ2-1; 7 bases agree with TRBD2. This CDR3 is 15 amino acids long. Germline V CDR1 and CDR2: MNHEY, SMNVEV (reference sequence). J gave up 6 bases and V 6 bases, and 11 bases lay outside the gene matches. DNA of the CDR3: TGTGCCAGCAGATTCGCGGGAGCCAAGGGCAATGAGCAGTTCTTC. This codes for CASRFAGAKGNEQFF.

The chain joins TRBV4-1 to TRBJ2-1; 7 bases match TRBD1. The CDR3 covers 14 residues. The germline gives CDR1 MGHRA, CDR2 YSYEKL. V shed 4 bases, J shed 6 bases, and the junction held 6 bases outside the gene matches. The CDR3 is CASSPIGQVNEQFF. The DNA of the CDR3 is TGCGCCAGCAGCCCGATAGGACAGGTCAATGAGCAGTTCTTC.

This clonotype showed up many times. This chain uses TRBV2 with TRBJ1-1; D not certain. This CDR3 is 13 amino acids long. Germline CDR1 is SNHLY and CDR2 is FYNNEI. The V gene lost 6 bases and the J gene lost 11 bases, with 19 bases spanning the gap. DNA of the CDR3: TGTGCCAGCAGAATATTGGGCCTCGGGAAGGCTTTCTTT. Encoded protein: CASRILGLGKAFF.

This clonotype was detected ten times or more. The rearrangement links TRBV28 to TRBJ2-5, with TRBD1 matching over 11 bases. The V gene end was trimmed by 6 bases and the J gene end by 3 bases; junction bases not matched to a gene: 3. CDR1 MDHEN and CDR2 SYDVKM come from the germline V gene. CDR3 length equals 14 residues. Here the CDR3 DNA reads TGTGCCAGCAGGGACAGGGGGCCAAAAGAGACCCAGTACTTC. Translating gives CASRDRGPKETQYF.

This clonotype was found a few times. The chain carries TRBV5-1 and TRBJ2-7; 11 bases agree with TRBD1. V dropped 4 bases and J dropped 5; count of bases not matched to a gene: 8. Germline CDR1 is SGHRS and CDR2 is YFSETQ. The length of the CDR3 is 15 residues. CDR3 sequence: CASSARDRGVHEQYF. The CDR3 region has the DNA TGCGCCAGCAGCGCGAGGGACAGGGGGGTTCACGAGCAGTACTTC.

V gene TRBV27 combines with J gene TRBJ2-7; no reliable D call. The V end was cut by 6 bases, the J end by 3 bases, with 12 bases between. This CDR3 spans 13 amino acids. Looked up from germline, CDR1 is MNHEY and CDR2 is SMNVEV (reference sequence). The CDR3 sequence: CASRKTPFYEQYF. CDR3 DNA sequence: TGTGCCAGCAGGAAGACTCCTTTCTACGAGCAGTACTTC.

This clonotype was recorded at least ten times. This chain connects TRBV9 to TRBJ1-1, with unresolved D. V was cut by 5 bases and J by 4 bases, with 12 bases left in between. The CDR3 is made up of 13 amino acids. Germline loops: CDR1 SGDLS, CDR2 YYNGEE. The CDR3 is CASSVRGGTEAFF. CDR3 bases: TGTGCCAGCAGTGTCCGGGGTGGCACTGAAGCTTTCTTT. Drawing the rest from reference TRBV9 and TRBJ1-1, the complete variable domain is DSGVTQTPKHLITATGQRVTLRCSPRSGDLSVYWYQQSLDQGLQFLIQYYNGEERAKGNILERFSAQQFPDLHSELNLSSLELGDSALYFCASSVRGGTEAFFGQGTRLTVV.

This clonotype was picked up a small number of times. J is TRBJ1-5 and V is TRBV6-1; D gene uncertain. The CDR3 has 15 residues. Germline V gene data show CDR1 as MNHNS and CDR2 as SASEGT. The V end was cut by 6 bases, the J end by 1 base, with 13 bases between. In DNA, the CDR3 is TGTGCCAGCAGCCCTCACCATCGGAGCAATCAGCCCCAGCATTTT. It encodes CASSPHHRSNQPQHF.

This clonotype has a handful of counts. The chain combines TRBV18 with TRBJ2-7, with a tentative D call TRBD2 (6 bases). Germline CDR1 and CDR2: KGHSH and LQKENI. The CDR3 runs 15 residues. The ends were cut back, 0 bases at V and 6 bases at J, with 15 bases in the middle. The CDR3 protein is CASSPPWDGRGEQYF. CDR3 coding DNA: TGTGCCAGCTCACCACCGTGGGACGGGCGGGGCGAGCAGTACTTC.

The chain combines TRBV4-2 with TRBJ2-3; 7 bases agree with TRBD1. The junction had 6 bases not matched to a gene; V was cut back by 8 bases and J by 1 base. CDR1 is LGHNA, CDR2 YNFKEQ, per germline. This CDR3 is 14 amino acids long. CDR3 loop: CASRDRSRTDTQYF. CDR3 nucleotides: TGTGCCAGCCGGGACAGATCCCGCACAGATACGCAGTATTTT.

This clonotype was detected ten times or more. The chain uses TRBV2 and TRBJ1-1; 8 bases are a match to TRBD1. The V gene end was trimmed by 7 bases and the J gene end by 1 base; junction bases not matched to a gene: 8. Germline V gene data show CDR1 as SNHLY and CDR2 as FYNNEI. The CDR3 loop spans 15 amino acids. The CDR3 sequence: CASISYRGANTEAFF. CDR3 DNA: TGTGCCAGCATCTCATACAGGGGGGCGAACACTGAAGCTTTCTTT.

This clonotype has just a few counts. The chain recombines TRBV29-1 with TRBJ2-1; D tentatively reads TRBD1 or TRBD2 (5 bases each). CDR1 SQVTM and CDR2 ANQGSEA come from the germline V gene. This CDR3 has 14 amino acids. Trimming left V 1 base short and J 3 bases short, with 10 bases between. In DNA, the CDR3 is TGCAGCGTTGAAGGGGACGGGAACTACAATGAGCAGTTCTTC. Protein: CSVEGDGNYNEQFF.

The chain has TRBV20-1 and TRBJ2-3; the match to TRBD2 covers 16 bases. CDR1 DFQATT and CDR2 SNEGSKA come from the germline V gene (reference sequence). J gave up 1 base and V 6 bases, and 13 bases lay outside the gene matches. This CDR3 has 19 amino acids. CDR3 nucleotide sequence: TGCAGTGCGTCCCCGGGACTAGCGGGAGGGCCGATAGGCACAGATACGCAGTATTTT. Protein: CSASPGLAGGPIGTDTQYF.

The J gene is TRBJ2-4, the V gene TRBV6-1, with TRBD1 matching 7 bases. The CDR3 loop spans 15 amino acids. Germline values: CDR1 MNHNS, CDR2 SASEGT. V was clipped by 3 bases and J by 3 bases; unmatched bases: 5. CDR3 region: CASSDHGTVKNIQYF. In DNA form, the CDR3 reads TGTGCCAGCAGTGACCACGGGACAGTCAAAAACATTCAGTACTTC.

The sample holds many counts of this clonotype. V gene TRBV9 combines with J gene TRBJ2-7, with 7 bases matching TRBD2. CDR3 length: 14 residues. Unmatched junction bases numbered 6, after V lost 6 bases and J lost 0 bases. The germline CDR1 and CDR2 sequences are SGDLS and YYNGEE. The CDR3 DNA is TGTGCCAGCACCTCCACTAGCGACTCCTACGAGCAGTACTTC. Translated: CASTSTSDSYEQYF.

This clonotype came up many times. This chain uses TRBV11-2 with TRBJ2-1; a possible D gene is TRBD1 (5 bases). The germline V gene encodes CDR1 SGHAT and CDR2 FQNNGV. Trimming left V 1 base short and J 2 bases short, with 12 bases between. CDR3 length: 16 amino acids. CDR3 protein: CASSLGWTTAYNEQFF. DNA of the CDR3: TGTGCCAGCAGCTTAGGTTGGACGACAGCCTACAATGAGCAGTTCTTC.

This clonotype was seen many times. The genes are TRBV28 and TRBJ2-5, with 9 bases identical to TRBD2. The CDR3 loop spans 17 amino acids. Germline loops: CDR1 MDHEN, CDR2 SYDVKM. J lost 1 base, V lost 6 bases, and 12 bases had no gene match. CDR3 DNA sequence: TGTGCCAGCAGCCCGTGGGGCGTGCGGGAGGGCCAAGAGACCCAGTACTTC. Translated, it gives CASSPWGVREGQETQYF.

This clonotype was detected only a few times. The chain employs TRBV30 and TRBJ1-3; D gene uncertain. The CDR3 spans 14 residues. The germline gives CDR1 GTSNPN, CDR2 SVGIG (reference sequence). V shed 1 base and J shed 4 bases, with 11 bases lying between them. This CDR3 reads CAWSAGIGGNTIYF. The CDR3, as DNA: TGTGCCTGGAGTGCGGGGATCGGGGGAAACACCATATATTTT.

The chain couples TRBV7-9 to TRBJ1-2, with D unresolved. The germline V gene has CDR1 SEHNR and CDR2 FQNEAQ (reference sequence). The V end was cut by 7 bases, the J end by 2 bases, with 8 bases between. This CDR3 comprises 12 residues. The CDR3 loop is CASTALNYGYTF. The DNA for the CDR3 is TGTGCCAGCACCGCCCTCAACTATGGCTACACCTTC.

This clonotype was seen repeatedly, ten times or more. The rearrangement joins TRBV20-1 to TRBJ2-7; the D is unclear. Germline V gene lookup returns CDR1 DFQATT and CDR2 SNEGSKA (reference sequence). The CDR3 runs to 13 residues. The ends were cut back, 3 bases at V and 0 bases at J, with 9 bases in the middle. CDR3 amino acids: CSASRPISYEQYF. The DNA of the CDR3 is TGCAGTGCTAGCCGGCCCATCTCCTACGAGCAGTACTTC.

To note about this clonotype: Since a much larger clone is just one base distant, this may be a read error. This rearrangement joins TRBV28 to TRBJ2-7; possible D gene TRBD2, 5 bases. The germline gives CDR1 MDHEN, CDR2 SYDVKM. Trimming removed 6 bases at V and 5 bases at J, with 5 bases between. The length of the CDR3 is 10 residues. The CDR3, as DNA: TGTGCCAGCAGGGAGGACGAGCAGTACTTC. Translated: CASREDEQYF. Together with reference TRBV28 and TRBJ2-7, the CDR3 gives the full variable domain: DVKVTQSSRYLVKRTGEKVFLECVQDMDHENMFWYRQDPGLGLRLIYFSYDVKMKEKGDIPEGYSVSREKKERFSLILESASTNQTSMYLCASREDEQYFGPGTRLTVT.

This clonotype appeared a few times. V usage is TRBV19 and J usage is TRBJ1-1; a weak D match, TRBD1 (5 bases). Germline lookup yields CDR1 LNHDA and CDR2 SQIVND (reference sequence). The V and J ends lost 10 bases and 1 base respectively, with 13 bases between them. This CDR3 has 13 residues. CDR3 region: CATTGRRNTEAFF. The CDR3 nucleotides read TGTGCCACCACGGGACGGCGGAACACTGAAGCTTTCTTT.

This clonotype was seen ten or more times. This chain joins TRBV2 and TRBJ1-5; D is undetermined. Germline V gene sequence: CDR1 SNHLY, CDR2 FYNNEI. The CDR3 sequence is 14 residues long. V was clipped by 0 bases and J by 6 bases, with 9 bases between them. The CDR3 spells CASSEAIATQPQHF. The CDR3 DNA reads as TGTGCCAGCAGTGAAGCTATCGCGACTCAGCCCCAGCATTTT.

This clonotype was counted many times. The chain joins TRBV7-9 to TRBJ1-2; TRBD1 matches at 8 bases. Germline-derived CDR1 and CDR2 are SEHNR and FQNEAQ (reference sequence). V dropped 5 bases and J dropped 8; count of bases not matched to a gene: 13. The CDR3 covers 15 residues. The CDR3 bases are TGTGCCAGCAGCGCCACCTGGACAGGGCCAGAAGGCTACACCTTC. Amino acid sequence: CASSATWTGPEGYTF.

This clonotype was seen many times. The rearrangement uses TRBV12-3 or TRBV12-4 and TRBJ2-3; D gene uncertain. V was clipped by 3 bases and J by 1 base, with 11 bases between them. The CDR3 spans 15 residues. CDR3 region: CASSFNYPGTDTQYF. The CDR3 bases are TGTGCCAGCAGTTTCAACTACCCGGGCACAGATACGCAGTATTTT.

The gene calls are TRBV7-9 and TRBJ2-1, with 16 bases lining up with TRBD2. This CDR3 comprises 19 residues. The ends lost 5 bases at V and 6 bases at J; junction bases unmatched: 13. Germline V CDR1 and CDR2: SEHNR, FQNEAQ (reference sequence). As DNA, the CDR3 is TGTGCCAGCAGCCCGGGACTAGCGGGAGGGGCTGGGGGCATCAATGAGCAGTTCTTC. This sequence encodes CASSPGLAGGAGGINEQFF.

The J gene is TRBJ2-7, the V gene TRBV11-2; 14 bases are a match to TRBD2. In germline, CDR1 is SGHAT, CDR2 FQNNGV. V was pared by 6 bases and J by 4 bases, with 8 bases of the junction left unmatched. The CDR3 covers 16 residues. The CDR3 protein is CASRIQGLAGEYEQYF. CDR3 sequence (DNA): TGTGCCAGCAGGATACAGGGACTAGCGGGAGAATACGAGCAGTACTTC.

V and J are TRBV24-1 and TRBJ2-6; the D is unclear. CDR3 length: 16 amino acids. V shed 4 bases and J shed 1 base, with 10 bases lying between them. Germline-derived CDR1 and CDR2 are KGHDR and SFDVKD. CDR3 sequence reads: CATSDPGRSGANVLTF. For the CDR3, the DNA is TGTGCCACCAGTGACCCCGGACGGTCTGGGGCCAACGTCCTGACTTTC.